The rows below give T cell receptor beta chains drawn from one sample of a study of cytomegalovirus exposure and HLA in healthy donors. Assay used: immunoSEQ multiplex PCR; TCRdb lists only in-frame clones, some missing. The sample includes approximately 150,000 clones, 60% to 80% seen only once; the top ten take 8% to 10%. The sequenced material came from PBMCs. The receptor source for this set is a young man in good health and CMV-seropositive. Both conserved end residues are trimmed from each CDR3. Each record gives: V gene, J gene, CDR3 protein.

TRBV9	TRBJ2-1	ASSVVSNRGALNEQF
TRBV7-9	TRBJ2-1	ASINGLAGPSYNEQF
TRBV6-1	TRBJ2-7	ASSMDRASDEQY
TRBV5-4	TRBJ1-6	ASSSKGGQGRSPLH
TRBV13	TRBJ2-5	ASSLAFAGGEETQY
TRBV25-1	TRBJ1-6	ASSLRGNNSPLH
TRBV9	TRBJ2-3	ASSVNGWADTQY
TRBV27	TRBJ2-5	ASSLSGVGAQY
TRBV10-3	TRBJ2-3	AIAGTSGRDVTDTQY
TRBV6-5	TRBJ2-4	ASSYSGLNIQY
TRBV9	TRBJ2-4	ASNKEGDIQY
TRBV18	TRBJ2-2	ASSPGTGGGTNTGELF
TRBV5-1	TRBJ2-1	ASSLVSGTGNEQF
TRBV30	TRBJ2-3	AWSVGAGEDTQY
TRBV6-6	TRBJ2-2	ASSNLAGGTGELF
TRBV5-4	TRBJ2-5	ASRDGTSGRAKTQY
TRBV5-8	TRBJ1-6	ASLLSGSRSPLH
TRBV7-9	TRBJ2-2	ASSPKREYTGELF
TRBV29-1	TRBJ2-3	SVSQGSTDTQY
TRBV11-2	TRBJ2-3	ASSFPAAYTDTQY
TRBV27	TRBJ1-5	ASSPHGQNSNQPQH
TRBV5-6	TRBJ1-2	ASSLVSQNYGYT
TRBV1	TRBJ2-1	TSSQDRLAGSYEQF
TRBV10-3	TRBJ2-7	AIRRDRGGGEQY
TRBV7-2	TRBJ1-5	ASSPQGSGSGQPQH
TRBV5-4	TRBJ2-7	ASSTGQGRSYEQY
TRBV14	TRBJ2-3	ASSPFSGGGSTDTQY
TRBV4-1	-	ASSQDGPRGPPNYEQY
TRBV5-4	TRBJ2-2	ASSRDTNTGELF
TRBV5-6	TRBJ2-5	ASSTVAGKLQETQY
TRBV27	TRBJ2-7	ASSDRVSYEQY
TRBV5-6	TRBJ2-1	ASSLFAGGPSSYNEQF
TRBV27	TRBJ2-1	ASSAPTTGTGGNEQF
TRBV5-6	TRBJ2-4	ASSYPTSGGENIQY
TRBV4-3	TRBJ2-5	ASSQQTGVQETQY
TRBV5-4	TRBJ2-7	ASSLQGMTYEQY
TRBV27	TRBJ2-2	ASRRQGTTGELF
TRBV30	TRBJ2-7	AWSGESLLEQY
TRBV5-1	TRBJ2-7	ASSATGTSWTYEQY
TRBV4-1	TRBJ2-1	ASSQDPSGGGNEQF
TRBV19	TRBJ2-7	ATGPPGGHYEQY
TRBV4-1	TRBJ2-1	ASSRPSENEQF
TRBV6-6	TRBJ1-5	ASSLVPTGYNQPQH
TRBV10-3	TRBJ1-3	AIRIGQPLNTIY
TRBV15	TRBJ1-2	ATSPPGTILYGYT
TRBV13	TRBJ2-1	ASRGAGAYEQF
TRBV29-1	TRBJ2-5	SGRTSGTKTQY
TRBV19	TRBJ2-1	ASSMGSGTYNEQF
TRBV9	TRBJ1-6	ASSTGAHSYNSPLH